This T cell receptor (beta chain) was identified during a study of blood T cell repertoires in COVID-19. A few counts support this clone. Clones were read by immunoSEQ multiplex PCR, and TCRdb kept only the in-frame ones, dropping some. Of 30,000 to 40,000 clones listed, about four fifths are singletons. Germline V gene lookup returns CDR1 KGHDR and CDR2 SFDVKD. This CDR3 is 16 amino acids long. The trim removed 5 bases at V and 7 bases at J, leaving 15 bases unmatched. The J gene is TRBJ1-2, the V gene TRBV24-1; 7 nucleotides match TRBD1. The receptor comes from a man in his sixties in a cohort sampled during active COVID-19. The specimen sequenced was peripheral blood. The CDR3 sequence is CATSGSEGGPTSGYTF. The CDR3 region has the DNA TGTGCCACCAGTGGGTCCGAAGGGGGCCCCACTAGTGGCTACACCTTC.